Below, one T cell receptor beta chain is given with its context. Its antigen is unknown. The sample holds no much larger clone one base away, and base qualities are not on file. This sample was taken from a study of control samples from healthy donors and cancer patients (dated by TCRdb to 2018 to 2021). The library came from the immunoSEQ multiplex PCR assay. TCRdb took over this immuneACCESS table, retaining in-frame rearrangements with V and J assigned. Such tables are incomplete; in checked studies, under half of the missing clones stem from an unresolved V gene, and the remainder is unexplained. A total of about 190,000 clones appear in this sample, over 80% of them only once. The ten largest clonotypes hold over 1.5% of the sample. The receptor was isolated from a man aged 30 to 39 in good health. The sample taken for sequencing was blood.

DNA sequence: TGTGCCAGCAGTGAATGGTGGGGGGCGCCCGGAAACACCATATATTTT. Translated, this is CASSEWWGAPGNTIYF. The chain couples TRBV6-1 to TRBJ1-3; the D segment could be TRBD1, given 6 matching bases. Measured from the cysteine to the phenylalanine, the CDR3 is 16 residues long. Left in the record is the CDR3 DNA by itself, 48 bases read in frame from the first base. Trimming at the junction amounts to 2 bases on V and 4 bases on J, and the germline ends lie 15 bases apart. The germline V gene specifies MNHNS as CDR1 and SASEGT as CDR2.